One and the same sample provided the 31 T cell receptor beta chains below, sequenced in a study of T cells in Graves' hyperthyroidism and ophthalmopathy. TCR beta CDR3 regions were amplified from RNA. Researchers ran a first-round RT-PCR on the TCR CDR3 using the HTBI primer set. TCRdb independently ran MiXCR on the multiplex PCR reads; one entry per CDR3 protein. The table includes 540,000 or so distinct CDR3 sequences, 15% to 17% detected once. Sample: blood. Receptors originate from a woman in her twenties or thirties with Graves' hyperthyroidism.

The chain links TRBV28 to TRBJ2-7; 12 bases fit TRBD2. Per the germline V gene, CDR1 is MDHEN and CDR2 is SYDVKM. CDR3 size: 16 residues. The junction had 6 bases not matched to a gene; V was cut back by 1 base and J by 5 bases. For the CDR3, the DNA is TGTGCCAGCAGTTTATCGCTAGCGGGAGGGCCAGACGAGCAGTACTTC. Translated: CASSLSLAGGPDEQYF.

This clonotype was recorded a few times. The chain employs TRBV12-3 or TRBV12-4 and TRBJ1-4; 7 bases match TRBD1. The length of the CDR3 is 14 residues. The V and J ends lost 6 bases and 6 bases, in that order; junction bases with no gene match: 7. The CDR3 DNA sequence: TGTGCCAGCAGCGACAGGGCCAGGGATGAAAAACTGTTTTTT. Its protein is CASSDRARDEKLFF.

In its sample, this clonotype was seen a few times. In DNA form, the CDR3 reads TGCAGTGCCAGCGGCATTTACGATGAGCAGTTCTTC. This sequence encodes CSASGIYDEQFF. V is TRBV20-1 and J is TRBJ2-1; tentatively, D is TRBD2 (5 bases). Germline CDR1 is DFQATT and CDR2 is SNEGSKA (reference sequence). Trimming took off 6 bases at V and 8 bases at J, with 14 bases between the two ends. This CDR3 is 12 amino acids long.

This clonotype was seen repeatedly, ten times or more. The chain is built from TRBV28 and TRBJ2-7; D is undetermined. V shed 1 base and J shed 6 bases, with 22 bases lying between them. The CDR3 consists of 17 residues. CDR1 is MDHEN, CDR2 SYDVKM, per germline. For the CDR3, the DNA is TGTGCCAGCAGTTTATACTCCCCGGCACCAAACACCGCCGAGCAGTACTTC. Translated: CASSLYSPAPNTAEQYF.

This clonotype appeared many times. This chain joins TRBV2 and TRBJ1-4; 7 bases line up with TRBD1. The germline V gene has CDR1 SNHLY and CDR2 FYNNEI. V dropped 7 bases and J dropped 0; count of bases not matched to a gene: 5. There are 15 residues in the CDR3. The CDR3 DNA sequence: TGTGCCAGCAACCGGGACAGCGCAACTAATGAAAAACTGTTTTTT. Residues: CASNRDSATNEKLFF.

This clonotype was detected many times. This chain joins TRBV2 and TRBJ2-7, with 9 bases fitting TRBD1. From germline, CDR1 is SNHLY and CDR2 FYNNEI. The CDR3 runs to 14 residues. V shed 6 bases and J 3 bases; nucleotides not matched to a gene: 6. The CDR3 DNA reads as TGTGCCAGCAGACCGGGACAGGGAAACTACGAGCAGTACTTC. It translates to CASRPGQGNYEQYF.

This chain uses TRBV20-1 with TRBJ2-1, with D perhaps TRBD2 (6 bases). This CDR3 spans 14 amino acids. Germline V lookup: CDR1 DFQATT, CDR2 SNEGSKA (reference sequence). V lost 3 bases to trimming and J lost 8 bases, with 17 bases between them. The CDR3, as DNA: TGCAGTGCTAGCGGGAGTGGGTTTAAAGATGAGCAGTTCTTC. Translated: CSASGSGFKDEQFF.

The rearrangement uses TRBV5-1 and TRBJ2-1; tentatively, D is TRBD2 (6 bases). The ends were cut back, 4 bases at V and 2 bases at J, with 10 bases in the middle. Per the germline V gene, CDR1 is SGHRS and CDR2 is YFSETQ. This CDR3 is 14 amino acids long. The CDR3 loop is CASSTGSPYNEQFF. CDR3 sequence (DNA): TGCGCCAGCAGCACCGGGAGTCCCTACAATGAGCAGTTCTTC.

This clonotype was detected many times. The CDR3 sequence: CAWSGVDYTEAFF. The CDR3 nucleotides read TGTGCCTGGAGTGGGGTGGACTACACTGAAGCTTTCTTT. V usage is TRBV30 and J usage is TRBJ1-1; D gene uncertain. The CDR3 runs to 13 residues. Germline CDR1 is GTSNPN and CDR2 is SVGIG (reference sequence). The germline V and J ends were trimmed by 1 base and 3 bases, with 9 bases remaining between them.

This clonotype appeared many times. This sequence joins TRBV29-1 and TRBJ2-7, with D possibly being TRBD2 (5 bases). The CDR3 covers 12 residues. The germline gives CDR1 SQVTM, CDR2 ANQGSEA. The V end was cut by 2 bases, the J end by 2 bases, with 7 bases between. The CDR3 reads CSVERTPYEQYF. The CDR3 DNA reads TGCAGCGTTGAACGGACTCCCTACGAGCAGTACTTC.

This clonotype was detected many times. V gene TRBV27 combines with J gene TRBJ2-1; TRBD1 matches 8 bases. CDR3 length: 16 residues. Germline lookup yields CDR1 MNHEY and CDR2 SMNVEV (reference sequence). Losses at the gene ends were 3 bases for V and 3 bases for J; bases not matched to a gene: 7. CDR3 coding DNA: TGTGCCAGCAGTTTCAAGGGACAGGCGAGCTACAATGAGCAGTTCTTC. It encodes CASSFKGQASYNEQFF.

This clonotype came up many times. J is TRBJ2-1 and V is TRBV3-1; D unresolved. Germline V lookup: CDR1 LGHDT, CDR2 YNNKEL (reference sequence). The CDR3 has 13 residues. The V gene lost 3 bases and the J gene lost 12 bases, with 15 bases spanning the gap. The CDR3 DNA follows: TGTGCCAGCAGCCAGCAAACGGATACGGCGCAGTTCTTC. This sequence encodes CASSQQTDTAQFF.

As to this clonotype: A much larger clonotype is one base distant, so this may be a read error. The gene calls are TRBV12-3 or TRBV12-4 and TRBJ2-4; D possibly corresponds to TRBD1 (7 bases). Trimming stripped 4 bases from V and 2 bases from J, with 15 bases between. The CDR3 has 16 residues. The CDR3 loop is CASSYLAGGTKNIQYF. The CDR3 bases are TGTGCCAGCAGTTACCTGGCAGGGGGGACCAAAAACATTCAGTACTTC.

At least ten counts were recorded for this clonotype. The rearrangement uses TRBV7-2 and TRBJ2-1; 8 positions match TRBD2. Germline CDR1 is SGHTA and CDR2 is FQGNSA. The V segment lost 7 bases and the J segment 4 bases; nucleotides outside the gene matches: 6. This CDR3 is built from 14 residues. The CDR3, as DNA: TGTGCCAGCAACTTGGGACTAGAGTACAATGAGCAGTTCTTC. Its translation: CASNLGLEYNEQFF.

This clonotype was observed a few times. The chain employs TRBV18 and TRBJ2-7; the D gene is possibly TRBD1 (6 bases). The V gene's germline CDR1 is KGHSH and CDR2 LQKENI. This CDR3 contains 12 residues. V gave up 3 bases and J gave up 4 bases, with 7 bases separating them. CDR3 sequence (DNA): TGTGCCAGCTCACCCGACAGGTACGAGCAGTACTTC. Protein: CASSPDRYEQYF.

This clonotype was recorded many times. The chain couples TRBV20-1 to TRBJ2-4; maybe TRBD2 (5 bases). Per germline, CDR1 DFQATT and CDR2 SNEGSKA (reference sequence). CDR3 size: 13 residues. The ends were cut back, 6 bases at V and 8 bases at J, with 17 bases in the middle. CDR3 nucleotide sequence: TGCAGTGCCAAAGACTGGACTTTGGACATTCAGTACTTC. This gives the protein CSAKDWTLDIQYF.

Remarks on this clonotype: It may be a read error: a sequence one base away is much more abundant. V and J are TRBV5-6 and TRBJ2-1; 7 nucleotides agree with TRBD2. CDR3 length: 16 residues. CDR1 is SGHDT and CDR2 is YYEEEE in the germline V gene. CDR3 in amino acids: CASSHLSGPTYNEQLF. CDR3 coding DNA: TGTGCCAGCAGCCACCTTAGCGGGCCCACCTACAATGAGCAGCTCTTC.

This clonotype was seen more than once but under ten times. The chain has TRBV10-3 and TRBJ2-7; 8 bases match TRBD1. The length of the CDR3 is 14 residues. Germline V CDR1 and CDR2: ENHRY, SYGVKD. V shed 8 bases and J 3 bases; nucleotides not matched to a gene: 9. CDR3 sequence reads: CAIRPGQEGYEQYF. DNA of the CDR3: TGTGCCATCCGCCCGGGACAGGAGGGCTACGAGCAGTACTTC.

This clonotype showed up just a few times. Here the CDR3 reads CASGHSKGDSNQPQHF. In nucleotides, the CDR3 is TGTGCTAGTGGCCACTCGAAGGGGGATAGCAATCAGCCCCAGCATTTT. The chain is built from TRBV12-5 and TRBJ1-5, with D perhaps matching TRBD1 (6 bases). The CDR3 is 16 amino acids. Germline V gives CDR1 LGHNT, CDR2 FRNRAP. With 6 bases removed from V and 0 bases from J, the gap between germline ends came to 15 bases.

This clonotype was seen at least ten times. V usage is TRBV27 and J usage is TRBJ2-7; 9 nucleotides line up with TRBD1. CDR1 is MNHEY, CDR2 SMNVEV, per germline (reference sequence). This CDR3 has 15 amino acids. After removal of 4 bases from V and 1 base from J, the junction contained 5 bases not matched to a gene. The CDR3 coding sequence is TGTGCCAGCAGTTCCGCGACAGGGGGTTCCTACGAGCAGTACTTC. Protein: CASSSATGGSYEQYF.

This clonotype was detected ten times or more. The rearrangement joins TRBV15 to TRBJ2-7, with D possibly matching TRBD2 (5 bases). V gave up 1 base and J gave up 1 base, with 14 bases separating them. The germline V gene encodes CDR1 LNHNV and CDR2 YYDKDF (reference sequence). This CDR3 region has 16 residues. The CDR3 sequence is CATSRVVELASYEQYF. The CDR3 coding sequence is TGTGCCACCAGCAGAGTTGTTGAGTTAGCGTCCTACGAGCAGTACTTC.

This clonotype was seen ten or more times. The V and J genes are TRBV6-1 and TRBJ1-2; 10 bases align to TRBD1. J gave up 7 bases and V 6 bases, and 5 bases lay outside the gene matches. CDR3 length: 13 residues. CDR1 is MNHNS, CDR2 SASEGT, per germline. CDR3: CASRGQGVGGYTF. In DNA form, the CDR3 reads TGTGCCAGCAGAGGACAGGGGGTTGGTGGCTACACCTTC.

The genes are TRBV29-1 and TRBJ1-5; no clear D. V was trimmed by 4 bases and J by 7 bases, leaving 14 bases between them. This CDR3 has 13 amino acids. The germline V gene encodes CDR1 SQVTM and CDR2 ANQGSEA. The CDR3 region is CSVGGQVGQPQHF. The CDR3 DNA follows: TGCAGCGTTGGAGGTCAGGTAGGACAGCCCCAGCATTTT.

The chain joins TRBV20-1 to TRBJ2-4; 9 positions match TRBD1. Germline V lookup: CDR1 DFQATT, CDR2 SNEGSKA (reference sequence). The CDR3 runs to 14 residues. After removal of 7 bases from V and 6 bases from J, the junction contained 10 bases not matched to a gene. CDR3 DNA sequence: TGCAGTGTTCTTCGGACAGGGGTGGGAAACATTCAGTACTTC. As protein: CSVLRTGVGNIQYF.

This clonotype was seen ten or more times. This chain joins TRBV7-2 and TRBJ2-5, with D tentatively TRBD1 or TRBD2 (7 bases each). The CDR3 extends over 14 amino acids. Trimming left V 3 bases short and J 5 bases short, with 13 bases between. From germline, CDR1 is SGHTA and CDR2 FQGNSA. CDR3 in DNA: TGTGCCAGCAGCTTGCAGGGGGGGGACGAGACCCAGTACTTC. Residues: CASSLQGGDETQYF.

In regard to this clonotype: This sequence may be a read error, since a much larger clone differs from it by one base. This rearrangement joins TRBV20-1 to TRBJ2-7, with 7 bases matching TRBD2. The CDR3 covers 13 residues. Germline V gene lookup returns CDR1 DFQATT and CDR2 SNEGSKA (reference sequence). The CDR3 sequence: CSAGSSGSYEQNF. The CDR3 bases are TGCAGTGCTGGATCTAGCGGCTCCTACGAGCAGAACTTC.

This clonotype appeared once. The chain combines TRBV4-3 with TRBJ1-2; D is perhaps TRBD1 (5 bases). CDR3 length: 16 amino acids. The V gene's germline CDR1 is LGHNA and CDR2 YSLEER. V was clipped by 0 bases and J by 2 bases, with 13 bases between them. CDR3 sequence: CASSQDRSPGNYGYTF. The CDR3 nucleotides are TGCGCCAGCAGCCAAGATCGGTCCCCAGGGAACTATGGCTACACCTTC.

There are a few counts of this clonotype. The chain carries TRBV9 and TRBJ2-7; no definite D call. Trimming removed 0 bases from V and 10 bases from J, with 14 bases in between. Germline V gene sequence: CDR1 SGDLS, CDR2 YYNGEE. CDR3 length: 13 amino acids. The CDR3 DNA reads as TGTGCCAGCAGCGTAGATGCCCAGGATGAACAGTACTTC. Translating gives CASSVDAQDEQYF.

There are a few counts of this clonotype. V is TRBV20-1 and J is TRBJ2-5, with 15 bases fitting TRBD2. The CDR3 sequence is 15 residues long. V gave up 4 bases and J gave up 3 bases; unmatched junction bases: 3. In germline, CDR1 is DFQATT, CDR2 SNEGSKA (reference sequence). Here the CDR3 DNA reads TGCAGTGCTACAGGACTAGCGGGAGGGAAAGAGACCCAGTACTTC. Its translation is CSATGLAGGKETQYF.

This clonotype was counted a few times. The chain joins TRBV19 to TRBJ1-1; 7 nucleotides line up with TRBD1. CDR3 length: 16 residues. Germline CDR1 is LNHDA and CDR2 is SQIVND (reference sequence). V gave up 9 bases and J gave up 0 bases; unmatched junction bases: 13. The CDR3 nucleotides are TGTGCCAGCCAAGAAGACAGGGCCGCTATGAACACTGAAGCTTTCTTT. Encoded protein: CASQEDRAAMNTEAFF.

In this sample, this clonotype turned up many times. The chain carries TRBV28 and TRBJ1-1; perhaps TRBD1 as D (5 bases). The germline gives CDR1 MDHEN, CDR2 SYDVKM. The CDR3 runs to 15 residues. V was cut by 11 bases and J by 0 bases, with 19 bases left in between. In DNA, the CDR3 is TGTGCCCGACCCCGGGACCTGCCCATGAACACTGAAGCTTTCTTT. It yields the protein CARPRDLPMNTEAFF. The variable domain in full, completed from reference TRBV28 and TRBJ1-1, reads DVKVTQSSRYLVKRTGEKVFLECVQDMDHENMFWYRQDPGLGLRLIYFSYDVKMKEKGDIPEGYSVSREKKERFSLILESASTNQTSMYLCARPRDLPMNTEAFFGQGTRLTVV.